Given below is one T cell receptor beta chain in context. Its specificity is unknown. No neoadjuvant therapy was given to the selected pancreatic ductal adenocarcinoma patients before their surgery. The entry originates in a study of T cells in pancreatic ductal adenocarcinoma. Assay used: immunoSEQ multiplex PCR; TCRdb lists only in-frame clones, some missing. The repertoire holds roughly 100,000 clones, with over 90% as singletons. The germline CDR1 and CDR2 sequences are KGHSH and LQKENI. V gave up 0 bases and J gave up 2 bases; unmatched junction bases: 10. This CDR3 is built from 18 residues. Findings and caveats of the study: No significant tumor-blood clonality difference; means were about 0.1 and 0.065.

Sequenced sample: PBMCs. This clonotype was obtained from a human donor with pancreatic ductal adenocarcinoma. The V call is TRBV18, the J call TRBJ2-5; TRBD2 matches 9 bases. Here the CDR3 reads CASSPPTWRSGGQETQYF. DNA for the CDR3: TGTGCCAGCTCACCACCGACTTGGCGTAGCGGGGGTCAAGAGACCCAGTACTTC.